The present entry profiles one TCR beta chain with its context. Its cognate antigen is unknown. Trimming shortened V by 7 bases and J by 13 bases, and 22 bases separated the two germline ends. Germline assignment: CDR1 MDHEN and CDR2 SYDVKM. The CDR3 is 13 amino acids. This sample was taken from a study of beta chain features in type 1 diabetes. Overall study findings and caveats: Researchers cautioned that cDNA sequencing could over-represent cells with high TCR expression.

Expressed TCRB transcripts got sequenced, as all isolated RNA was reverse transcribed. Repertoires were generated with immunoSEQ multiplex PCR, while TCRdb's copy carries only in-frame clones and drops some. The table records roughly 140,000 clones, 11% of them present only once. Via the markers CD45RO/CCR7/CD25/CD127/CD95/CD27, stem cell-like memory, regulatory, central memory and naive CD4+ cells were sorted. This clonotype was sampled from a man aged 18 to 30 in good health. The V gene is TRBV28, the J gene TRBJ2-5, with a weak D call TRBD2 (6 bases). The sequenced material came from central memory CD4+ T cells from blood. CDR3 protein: CASTTQRARGVYF. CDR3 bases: TGTGCCAGCACAACCCAGCGGGCCAGAGGGGTGTACTTC.